This entry is about one T cell receptor (beta chain). Antigen specificity is unknown. The data derive from a study of T cell responses to AZD1222 COVID-19 vaccine. Sequenced by immunoSEQ multiplex PCR; TCRdb stores in-frame clones only, minus some. The sample shows roughly 200,000 clones, approximately 95% of them seen only once. CDR1 and CDR2 from the germline V gene are SGHKS and YYEKEE (reference sequence). V lost 3 bases and J 8 bases, leaving 20 bases between the germline ends. This CDR3 contains 16 residues. Study-level results: Targets within unmutated variant regions were reportedly found for nearly half of spike-specific TCRs. White British ancestry dominated among donors, who included more females, and clonal diversity was possibly underestimated.

The sample was peripheral blood, taken 28 days after the second dose of the MenACWY control vaccine. This rearrangement joins TRBV5-5 to TRBJ1-4; no reliable D call. The receptor's source is an adult who received the MenACWY meningococcal vaccine as a control. CDR3 nucleotides: TGTGCCAGCAGCTCCCAAGGAGGAGGGATGAACGAAAAACTGTTTTTT. Its translation: CASSSQGGGMNEKLFF.